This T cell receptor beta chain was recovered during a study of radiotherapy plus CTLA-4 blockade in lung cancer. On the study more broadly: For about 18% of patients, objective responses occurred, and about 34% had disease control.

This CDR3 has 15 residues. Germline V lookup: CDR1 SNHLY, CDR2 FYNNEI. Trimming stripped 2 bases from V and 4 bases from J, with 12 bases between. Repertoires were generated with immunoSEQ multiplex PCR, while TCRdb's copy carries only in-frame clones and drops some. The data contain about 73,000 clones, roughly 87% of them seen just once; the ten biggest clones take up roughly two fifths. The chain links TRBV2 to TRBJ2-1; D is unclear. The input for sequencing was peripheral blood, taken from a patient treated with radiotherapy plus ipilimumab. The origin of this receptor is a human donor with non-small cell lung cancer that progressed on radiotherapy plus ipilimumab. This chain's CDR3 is CASSETSSRYNEQFF. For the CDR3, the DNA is TGTGCCAGCAGTGAAACGAGCTCCCGGTACAATGAGCAGTTCTTC.